This T cell receptor (beta chain) was recovered during a study of blood T cells in healthy people across ages. Donors were healthy Caucasian individuals from Russia aged about 6 to 95. Each donor's blood draw was roughly 10 milliliters of peripheral blood. They isolated at least 7 million PBMCs from each sample. CDR3 length: 17 amino acids. Looked up from germline, CDR1 is MNHEY and CDR2 is SVGEGT. A second PCR of 7 to 11 cycles used a sample-barcoded 5' primer and a J-beta primer mix. Through a template-switch adaptor with 12 random nucleotides, each cDNA molecule received a tag. TCRdb reprocessed the 5' RACE reads via MiXCR and lists one record per CDR3 protein. The profile covers about 900,000 distinct CDR3 sequences, with around 48% appearing a single time and roughly 13% taken by the ten largest.

Sequenced material: blood. The clonotype originates from a man younger than 40 in good health. The V and J genes are TRBV6-2 or TRBV6-3 and TRBJ2-1; no clear D. The end of the DNA aligns better with TRBJ2-7, so the J call may be wrong. The CDR3 coding sequence is TGTGCCAGCAGTCCACCTCCTGGGGAACCCTCCTACAATGAGCAGTACTTC. Amino acids: CASSPPPGEPSYNEQYF.